The entry that follows covers one TCR beta chain sequence. Antigen specificity is unknown. Germline values: CDR1 SSHAT, CDR2 FNYEAQ (reference sequence). There are 14 residues in the CDR3. This sample stems from a study of monozygotic twins with inflammatory bowel disease. TCRdb re-called the 5' RACE reads and shows each CDR3 protein once, DNA omitted. The sample data list some 210,000 distinct CDR3 sequences. Notes on the study in general: Limited statistical power may explain no repertoire similarity difference between concordant and discordant twins.

The sequenced sample consisted of blood. V usage is TRBV7-7 and J usage is TRBJ2-2; absent DNA, TCRdb's TRBD1 call cannot be checked. This receptor was taken from a human donor with ulcerative colitis or Crohn's disease, or a healthy co-twin of an affected twin (not recorded which). CDR3 region: CASSLGQRTGELFF.